Below are 3 T cell receptor beta chains sequenced from a single sample in a study of blood T cell repertoires in COVID-19. TCRdb's copy holds only in-frame clones and misses some; the assay was immunoSEQ multiplex PCR. Found here are approximately 270,000 clones, about four fifths of them singletons; the top ten hold roughly 14%. Sequenced material: peripheral blood. These receptors originate from a person between 70 and 80 years old with COVID-19, enrolled during active disease.

The rearrangement joins TRBV29-1 to TRBJ1-2; 8 nucleotides line up with TRBD1. Germline CDR1 SQVTM, CDR2 ANQGSEA. This CDR3 is built from 14 residues. V trimming: 4 bases; J trimming: 2 bases; junction bases outside the gene matches: 6. CDR3 in amino acids: CSVGGTGVNYGYTF. CDR3 nucleotide sequence: TGCAGCGTTGGAGGGACAGGAGTCAACTATGGCTACACCTTC.

The gene calls are TRBV5-4 and TRBJ2-1; the match to TRBD1 covers 7 bases. Trimming took 0 bases from V and 5 from J; bases not matched to a gene: 5. CDR1 is SGHNT and CDR2 is YYREEE in the germline V gene (reference sequence). This CDR3 is built from 15 residues. CDR3 in DNA: TGTGCCAGCAGCTTGGACAGGGGAAACGACAATGAGCAGTTCTTC. Translation: CASSLDRGNDNEQFF.

The V and J genes are TRBV6-2 or TRBV6-3 and TRBJ2-5, with TRBD2 matching 13 bases. CDR1 MNHEY and CDR2 SVGEGT come from the germline V gene. The CDR3 length is 18 residues. V shed 4 bases, J shed 2 bases, and the junction held 10 bases outside the gene matches. Written as DNA, the CDR3 is TGTGCCAGCAGTTCCGGACTAGCGGGGGACCTACTGCAAGAGACCCAGTACTTC. Protein product: CASSSGLAGDLLQETQYF.